This is a list of T cell receptor beta chains from one sample in a study of control samples from healthy donors and cancer patients. Clones were sequenced by immunoSEQ multiplex PCR, and TCRdb holds only the in-frame ones, with some missing. Among about 120,000 clones listed, roughly 90% were seen once. The specimen sequenced was PBMCs. The receptor source for this set is a woman aged 55-69 years with lung cancer. Both conserved end residues are trimmed from each CDR3. Each record gives: D gene, CDR3 length, V gene, J gene, CDR3 protein. D genes are given only for firm matches.

.	15	TRBV15	TRBJ1-1	ATSSIGFQGKNTEAF
.	13	TRBV6-1	TRBJ1-4	ASSEGGVGSEKLF
.	11	TRBV7-9	TRBJ2-1	ASSFGTSNEQF
.	12	TRBV23-1	TRBJ2-7	ASSPEDVAYEQY
.	11	TRBV7-3	TRBJ2-1	ASSLTLQGEQF
.	14	TRBV19	TRBJ1-3	ASSIAGLTSGNTIY
TRBD1	14	TRBV19	TRBJ1-6	ASSIPGGYSESPLH
.	12	TRBV30	TRBJ2-1	AWVKAFSYNEQF
.	13	TRBV30	TRBJ2-1	AWSVKVMGSNEQF
TRBD1	12	TRBV7-7	TRBJ2-7	ASSPGTETYEQY
.	12	TRBV19	TRBJ1-1	ASSREGKNTEAF
.	11	TRBV29-1	TRBJ2-1	SVEGEADDEQF
TRBD2	14	TRBV4-1	TRBJ2-2	ASSPGTSGYTGELF
.	10	TRBV29-1	TRBJ1-2	SGGAGEDGYT
.	12	TRBV29-1	TRBJ1-2	SVDQGRTVYGYT
TRBD2	14	TRBV11-2	TRBJ2-5	ASSHVGGRKEETQY
.	9	TRBV5-5	TRBJ1-1	ASSTNTEAF
TRBD1	12	TRBV7-9	TRBJ2-5	ASSASGGGETQY
TRBD1	10	TRBV7-9	TRBJ1-1	ASSLEDRGAF
.	12	TRBV10-3	TRBJ2-7	AISPAEGSYEQY
.	11	TRBV9	TRBJ1-3	ASSANSGNTIY
.	10	TRBV7-2	TRBJ2-7	ASSAIQHEQY
TRBD1	13	TRBV27	TRBJ1-2	ASSMTGAVNYGYT
TRBD1	13	TRBV19	TRBJ1-1	ASSDTGTGNTEAF
.	14	TRBV5-5	TRBJ1-2	ASSLGPAGLNYGYT
TRBD1	16	TRBV3-1/TRBV3-2	TRBJ2-4	ASSQVPTGGLAKNIQY
.	14	TRBV9	TRBJ2-1	ASSVGDASSYNEQF
TRBD2	12	TRBV7-2	TRBJ2-7	ASSFSGGAYEQY
TRBD1	16	TRBV3-1/TRBV3-2	TRBJ1-4	ASSHHKGNRGRSEKLF
.	10	TRBV24-1	TRBJ1-2	ATEGDLGGYT
.	15	TRBV9	TRBJ1-1	ASSPRGKGPEDTEAF
.	11	TRBV18	TRBJ2-7	ASSPREGYEQY
TRBD1	14	TRBV2	TRBJ1-2	ASSDGRGASIYGYT
.	12	TRBV6-5	TRBJ2-1	ASTLRDSYNEQF
.	12	TRBV20-1	TRBJ1-4	SASRGPGNEKLF
.	13	TRBV19	TRBJ1-1	ASSNPREAHTEAF
TRBD1	12	TRBV19	TRBJ1-2	ASSSLDRGDGYT
.	11	TRBV18	TRBJ1-4	ASTGGLDEKLF
.	13	TRBV5-4	TRBJ1-1	ASSSDEDRNTEAF
.	13	TRBV14	TRBJ1-2	ASSQMGGEDYGYT